This TCR beta chain was recorded in a study of T cells after yellow fever vaccination. General observations from the study: It was a small share of clonotypes that appeared in both CD4 and CD8 compartments. Weaker, the secondary response peaked sooner, at day 5 versus 15. Reappearing after the booster were most of the clones from primary vaccination (almost 97% CD4, about 88% CD8).

TCRdb recomputed calls from the 5' RACE reads with MiXCR, one row per CDR3 protein. The repertoire has about 500,000 distinct CDR3 sequences, around 17% of them found once; the top ten carry 15% to 20%. On this clonotype itself: Its antigen is currently unknown.

This sequence originates from a man between 18 and 29 years old who received the YFV17D yellow fever vaccine. Sequences were derived from PBMCs, sampled 5 days after the first yellow fever vaccination.

The chain's CDR3 is CASSPLAGQGSGNEQFF. The CDR3 DNA is TGTGCCAGCAGCCCCCTGGCAGGACAGGGAAGTGGCAATGAGCAGTTCTTC. The rearrangement joins TRBV4-2 to TRBJ2-1, with 8 bases lining up with TRBD1. Germline CDR1 reads LGHNA; CDR2 reads YNFKEQ. The V and J ends lost 4 bases and 6 bases, in that order; junction bases with no gene match: 14. CDR3 length: 17 residues.